In this sample, the clone carrying this T cell receptor (beta chain) turned up a few times. As yet, its antigen is unknown. Germline CDR1 is ENHRY and CDR2 is SYGVKD. The J segment lost 3 bases and the V segment lost 6 bases, leaving 4 bases of the junction unmatched. The CDR3 contains 13 residues. The entry originates in a study of shared clonotypes between healthy human individuals. Background on the study: Sampling drew on donors who were two women and a few men aged 18 to 49. Study findings and constraints: Enrolling few donors narrowed the genetic and exposure-history diversity that was represented. Non-shared clonotypes displayed generation probabilities falling below those of clonotypes present in all four donors.

Clones were sequenced by immunoSEQ multiplex PCR, and TCRdb holds only the in-frame ones, with some missing. The profile covers approximately 1.1 million clones, with around 78% appearing a single time and 0.5% to 0.6% taken by the ten largest. The receptor's source is a man aged 18 to 30 in good health. Some clones in this sample may be carry-over from other donors' samples. Sequenced sample: memory CD4+ T cells from PBMCs. This sample's subset: CD45RA-negative fraction. The V and J genes are TRBV10-3 and TRBJ1-1; 7 bases match TRBD1. The CDR3 sequence: CAISLDRDTEAFF. The CDR3 DNA follows: TGTGCCATCAGCCTCGACAGGGACACTGAAGCTTTCTTT.